This T cell receptor (beta chain) was profiled in a study of shared clonotypes between healthy human individuals. Study-level results: Sequencing depth was expected to influence donor clonotype sharing. Donors were few, which limited the genetic and exposure-history diversity represented.

Generated by immunoSEQ multiplex PCR, the TCRdb table keeps only in-frame clones and is missing some. The sample lists about 2.3 million clones; around 93% were seen once. V was clipped by 5 bases and J by 4 bases, with 21 bases between them. The CDR3 contains 16 residues. The germline gives CDR1 SGHVS, CDR2 FNYEAQ. A word on this clone: What it recognizes is unknown.

The gene calls are TRBV7-6 and TRBJ2-7, with D possibly TRBD2 on 9 matching bases. Material for sequencing was naive CD4+ T cells from PBMCs. Noted subset: CD45RA+ positively selected. The source of this sequence is a man aged 18 to 35 in good health. Some clones in this sample may be carry-over from other donors' samples. For the CDR3, the DNA is TGTGCCAGCAGCGCAGGGGGCGGGAGGGCCTTTTACGAGCAGTACTTC. Residues: CASSAGGGRAFYEQYF. Supplemented by reference TRBV7-6 and TRBJ2-7, the full variable domain reads GAGVSQSPRYKVTKRGQDVALRCDPISGHVSLYWYRQALGQGPEFLTYFNYEAQQDKSGLPNDRFSAERPEGSISTLTIQRTEQRDSAMYRCASSAGGGRAFYEQYFGPGTRLTVT.